This T cell receptor beta chain was observed in a study of T-cell reconstitution after alpha-beta-depleted transplantation in children. General study points: Surviving recipient T cells and intrathymic progenitors accounted for some patients' high TCRbeta diversity at day 60. T-cell counts and diversity at one year following transplant were attributed mainly to newly produced T cells. Expanded graft clones, several hundred of them, were reportedly the source of alpha-beta T cells about two months after transplant.

CDR3 length: 14 amino acids. V trimming: 7 bases; J trimming: 3 bases; junction bases outside the gene matches: 7. CDR1 is SQVTM and CDR2 is ANQGSEA in the germline V gene. This sample's TCRbeta library carried unique molecular identifier barcodes. TCRdb re-called the PCR reads with MiXCR, one entry per CDR3 protein. The sample has some 840,000 distinct CDR3 sequences, approximately 15% seen once. This clonotype was counted a few times. What it recognizes is unknown. The sequence derives from a male patient between 10 and 17 years old who had a stem cell transplant for acute lymphoblastic leukemia, so the T cells may come from the graft donor. The chain couples TRBV29-1 to TRBJ2-3; 10 bases are shared with TRBD1. The sequences come from PBMCs, mostly from graft donor cells, collected 360 days after TCRalphabeta/CD19-depleted stem cell transplant. DNA of the CDR3: TGCAGCGCCCTGCGGGACAGGGGTACAGATACGCAGTATTTT. Amino acid sequence: CSALRDRGTDTQYF.